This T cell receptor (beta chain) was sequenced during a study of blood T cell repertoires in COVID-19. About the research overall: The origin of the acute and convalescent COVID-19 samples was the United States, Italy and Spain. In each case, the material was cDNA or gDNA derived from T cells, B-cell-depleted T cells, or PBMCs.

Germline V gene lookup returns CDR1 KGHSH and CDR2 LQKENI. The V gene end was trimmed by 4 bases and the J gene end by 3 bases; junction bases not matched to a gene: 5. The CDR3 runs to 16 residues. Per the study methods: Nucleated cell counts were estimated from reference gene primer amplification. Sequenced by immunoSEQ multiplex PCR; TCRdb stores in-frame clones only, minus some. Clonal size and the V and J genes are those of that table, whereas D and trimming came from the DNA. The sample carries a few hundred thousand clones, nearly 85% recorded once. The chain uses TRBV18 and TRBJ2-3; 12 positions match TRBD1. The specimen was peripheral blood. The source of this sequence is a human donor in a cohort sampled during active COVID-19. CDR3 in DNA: TGTGCCAGCTCACGGGGACAGGGGGCTCGGACAGATACGCAGTATTTT. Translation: CASSRGQGARTDTQYF.